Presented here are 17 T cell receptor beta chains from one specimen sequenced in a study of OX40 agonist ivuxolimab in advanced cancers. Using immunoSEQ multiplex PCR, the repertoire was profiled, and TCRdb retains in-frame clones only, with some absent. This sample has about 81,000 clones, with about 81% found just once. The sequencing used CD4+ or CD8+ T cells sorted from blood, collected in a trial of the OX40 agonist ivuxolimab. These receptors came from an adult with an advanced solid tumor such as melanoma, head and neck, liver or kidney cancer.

CDR3 coding DNA: TGTGCCAGCAGTTTAGGCAGACCTGGACAGGGGGCCTTCGTGAACACTGAAGCTTTCTTT. Translating it yields CASSLGRPGQGAFVNTEAFF. V usage is TRBV27 and J usage is TRBJ1-1, with 11 bases aligning to TRBD1. Unmatched junction bases numbered 14, after V lost 2 bases and J lost 0 bases. The germline V gene has CDR1 MNHEY and CDR2 SMNVEV (reference sequence). CDR3 length equals 20 residues.

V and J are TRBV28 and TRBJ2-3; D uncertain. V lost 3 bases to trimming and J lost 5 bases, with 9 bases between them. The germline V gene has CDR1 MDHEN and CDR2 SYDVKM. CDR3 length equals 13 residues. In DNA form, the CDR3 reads TGTGCCAGCAGTTTGGCCGAGCAAGATACGCAGTATTTT. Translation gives CASSLAEQDTQYF. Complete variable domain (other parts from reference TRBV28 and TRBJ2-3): DVKVTQSSRYLVKRTGEKVFLECVQDMDHENMFWYRQDPGLGLRLIYFSYDVKMKEKGDIPEGYSVSREKKERFSLILESASTNQTSMYLCASSLAEQDTQYFGPGTRLTVL.

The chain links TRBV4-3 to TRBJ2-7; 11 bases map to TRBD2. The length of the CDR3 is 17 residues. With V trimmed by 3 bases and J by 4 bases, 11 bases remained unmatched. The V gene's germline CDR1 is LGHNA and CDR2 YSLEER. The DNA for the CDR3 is TGCGCCAGCAGCCAGACTGAAGGACTAGCGGGTACTTACGAGCAGTACTTC. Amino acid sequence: CASSQTEGLAGTYEQYF.

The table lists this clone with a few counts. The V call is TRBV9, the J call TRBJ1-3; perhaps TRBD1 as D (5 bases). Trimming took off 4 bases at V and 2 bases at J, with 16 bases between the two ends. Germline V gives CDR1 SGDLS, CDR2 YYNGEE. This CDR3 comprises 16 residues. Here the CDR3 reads CASSPAQGAPGNTIYF. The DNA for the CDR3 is TGTGCCAGCAGCCCCGCGCAAGGGGCGCCTGGAAACACCATATATTTT.

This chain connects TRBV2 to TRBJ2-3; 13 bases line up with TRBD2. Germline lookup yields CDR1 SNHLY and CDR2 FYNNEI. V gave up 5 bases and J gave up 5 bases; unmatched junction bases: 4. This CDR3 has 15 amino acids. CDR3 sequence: CASSLGLAGEDTQYF. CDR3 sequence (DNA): TGTGCCAGCAGTCTTGGACTAGCGGGGGAAGATACGCAGTATTTT.

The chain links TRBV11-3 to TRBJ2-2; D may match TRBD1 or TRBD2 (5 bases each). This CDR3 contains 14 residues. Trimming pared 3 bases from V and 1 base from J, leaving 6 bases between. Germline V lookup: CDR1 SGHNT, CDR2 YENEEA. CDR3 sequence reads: CASSFGGNTGELFF. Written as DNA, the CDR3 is TGTGCCAGCAGCTTTGGGGGGAACACCGGGGAGCTGTTTTTT.

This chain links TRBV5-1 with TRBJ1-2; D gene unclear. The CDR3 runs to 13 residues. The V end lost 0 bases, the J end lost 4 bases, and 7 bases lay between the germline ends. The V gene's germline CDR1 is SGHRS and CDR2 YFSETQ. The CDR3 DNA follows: TGCGCCAGCAGCTTGGCCGGTAGCTATGGCTACACCTTC. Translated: CASSLAGSYGYTF.

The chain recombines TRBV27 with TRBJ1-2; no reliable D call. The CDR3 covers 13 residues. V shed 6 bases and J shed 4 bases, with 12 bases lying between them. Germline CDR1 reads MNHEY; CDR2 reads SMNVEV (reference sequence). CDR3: CASRENTLYGYTF. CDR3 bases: TGTGCCAGCAGGGAGAACACCCTCTATGGCTACACCTTC.

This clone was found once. The CDR3 protein is CASSLEGGPNNEQFF. CDR3 nucleotides: TGTGCCAGCAGCTTGGAGGGAGGGCCAAACAATGAGCAGTTCTTC. The chain joins TRBV5-6 to TRBJ2-1; the match to TRBD2 covers 7 bases. The CDR3 runs 15 residues. Germline V gene sequence: CDR1 SGHDT, CDR2 YYEEEE. Trimming removed 0 bases from V and 5 bases from J; junction bases left unmatched: 5.

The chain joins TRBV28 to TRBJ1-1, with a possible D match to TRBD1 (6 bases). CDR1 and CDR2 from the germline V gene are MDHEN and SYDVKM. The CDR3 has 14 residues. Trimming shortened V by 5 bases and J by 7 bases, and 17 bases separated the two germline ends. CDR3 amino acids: CASSLTQGRGEAFF. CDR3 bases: TGTGCCAGCAGTCTCACACAGGGTCGTGGTGAAGCTTTCTTT. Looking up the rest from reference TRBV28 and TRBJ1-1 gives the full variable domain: DVKVTQSSRYLVKRTGEKVFLECVQDMDHENMFWYRQDPGLGLRLIYFSYDVKMKEKGDIPEGYSVSREKKERFSLILESASTNQTSMYLCASSLTQGRGEAFFGQGTRLTVV.

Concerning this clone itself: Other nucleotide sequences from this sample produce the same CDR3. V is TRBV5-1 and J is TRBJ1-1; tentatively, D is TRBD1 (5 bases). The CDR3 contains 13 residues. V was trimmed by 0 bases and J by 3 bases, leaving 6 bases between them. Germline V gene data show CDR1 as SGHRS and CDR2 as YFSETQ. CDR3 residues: CASSLVGDTEAFF. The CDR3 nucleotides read TGCGCCAGCAGCTTGGTGGGGGACACTGAAGCTTTCTTT. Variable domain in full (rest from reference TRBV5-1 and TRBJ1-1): KAGVTQTPRYLIKTRGQQVTLSCSPISGHRSVSWYQQTPGQGLQFLFEYFSETQRNKGNFPGRFSGRQFSNSRSEMNVSTLELGDSALYLCASSLVGDTEAFFGQGTRLTVV.

The CDR3 DNA sequence: TGTGCCAGCAGCTTGGTGGGGGGCTTGACCTACGAGCAGTACGTC. Protein: CASSLVGGLTYEQYV. The rearrangement uses TRBV5-8 and TRBJ2-7, with D perhaps TRBD1 or TRBD2 (6 bases each). Trimming left V 0 bases short and J 2 bases short, with 12 bases between. The CDR3 has 15 residues. Per germline, CDR1 SGHTS and CDR2 YDEGEE.

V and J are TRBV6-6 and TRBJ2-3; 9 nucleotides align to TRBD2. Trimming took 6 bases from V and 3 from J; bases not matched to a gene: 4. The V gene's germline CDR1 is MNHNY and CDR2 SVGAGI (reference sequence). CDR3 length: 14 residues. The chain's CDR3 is CASRPSGKTDTQYF. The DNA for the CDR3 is TGTGCCAGCAGACCTAGCGGGAAAACAGATACGCAGTATTTT.

The CDR3 nucleotides are TGTGCCAGCAGCGAGACAGGGGGGAATGAAAAACTGTTTTTT. It translates to CASSETGGNEKLFF. V and J are TRBV7-9 and TRBJ1-4; TRBD1 matches at 9 bases. V was clipped by 5 bases and J by 5 bases; unmatched bases: 3. The V gene's germline CDR1 is SEHNR and CDR2 FQNEAQ (reference sequence). This CDR3 is built from 14 residues.

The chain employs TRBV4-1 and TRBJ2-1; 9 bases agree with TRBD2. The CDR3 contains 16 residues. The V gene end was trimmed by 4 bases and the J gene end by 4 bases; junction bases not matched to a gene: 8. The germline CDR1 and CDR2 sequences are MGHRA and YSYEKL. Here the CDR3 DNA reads TGCGCCAGCAGCCGGACCGCGGGGGGGCCTTACAATGAGCAGTTCTTC. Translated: CASSRTAGGPYNEQFF.

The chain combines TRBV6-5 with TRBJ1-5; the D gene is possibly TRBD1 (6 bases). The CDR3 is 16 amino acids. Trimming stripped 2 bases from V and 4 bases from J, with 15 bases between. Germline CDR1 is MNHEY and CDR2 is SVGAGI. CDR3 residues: CASSYARSGANQPQHF. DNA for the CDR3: TGTGCCAGCAGTTACGCAAGGTCAGGGGCGAATCAGCCCCAGCATTTT.

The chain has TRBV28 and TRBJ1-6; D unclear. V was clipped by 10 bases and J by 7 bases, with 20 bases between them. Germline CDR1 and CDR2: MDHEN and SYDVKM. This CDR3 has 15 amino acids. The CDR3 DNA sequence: TGTGCCACCCGGGCAGAGGGATCCTTGAATTCACCCCTCCACTTT. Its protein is CATRAEGSLNSPLHF.